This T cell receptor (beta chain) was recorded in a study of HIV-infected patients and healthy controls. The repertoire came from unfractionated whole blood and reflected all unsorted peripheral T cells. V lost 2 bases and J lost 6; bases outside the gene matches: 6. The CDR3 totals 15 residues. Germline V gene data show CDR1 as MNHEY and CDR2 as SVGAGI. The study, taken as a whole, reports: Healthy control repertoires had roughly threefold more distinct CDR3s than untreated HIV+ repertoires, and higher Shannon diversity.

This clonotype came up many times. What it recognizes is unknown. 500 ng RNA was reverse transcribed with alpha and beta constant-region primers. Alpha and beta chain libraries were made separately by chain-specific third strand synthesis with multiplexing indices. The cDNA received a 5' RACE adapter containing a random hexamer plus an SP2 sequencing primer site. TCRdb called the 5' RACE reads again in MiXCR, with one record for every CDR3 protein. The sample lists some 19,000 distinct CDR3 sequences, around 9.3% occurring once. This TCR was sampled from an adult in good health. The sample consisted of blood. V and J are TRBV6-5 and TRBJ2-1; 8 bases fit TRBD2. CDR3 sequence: CASSYGAGAPNEQFF. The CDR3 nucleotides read TGTGCCAGCAGTTACGGAGCGGGGGCCCCCAATGAGCAGTTCTTC.